These 11 T cell receptor beta chains share one sample of origin, sequenced in a study of PD-1 blockade in classical Hodgkin lymphoma. Profiling relied on immunoSEQ multiplex PCR, and the TCRdb table lists in-frame clones only, not all of them. Of about 13,000 clones detected, 80% to 90% appear once; the ten largest clones hold 16%. Documented time point: cycle 4 day 1 (C4D1), after 5 to 7 weeks of nivolumab. Exposure to brentuximab vedotin varied, and each patient had relapsed following autologous stem cell transplantation. Sequences were derived from peripheral blood mononuclear cells (PBMCs), sampled before the fourth cycle of nivolumab. Every receptor here comes from a human donor with classical Hodgkin lymphoma.

The J gene is TRBJ2-4, the V gene TRBV9; no definite D call. CDR3 size: 14 residues. CDR1 is SGDLS and CDR2 is YYNGEE in the germline V gene. V was cut by 0 bases and J by 2 bases, with 6 bases left in between. CDR3: CASSVGRSKNIQYF. The CDR3 coding sequence is TGTGCCAGCAGCGTAGGACGGTCCAAAAACATTCAGTACTTC.

The chain combines TRBV29-1 with TRBJ2-1, with D maybe TRBD1 (6 bases). V was cut by 5 bases and J by 1 base, with 9 bases left in between. This CDR3 comprises 13 residues. From germline, CDR1 is SQVTM and CDR2 ANQGSEA. CDR3 amino acids: CSVTGRSYNEQFF. The CDR3 DNA reads as TGCAGCGTTACAGGGAGATCCTACAATGAGCAGTTCTTC.

V and J are TRBV6-5 and TRBJ1-2; 8 bases line up with TRBD1. The CDR3 covers 14 residues. V shed 5 bases and J 2 bases; nucleotides not matched to a gene: 4. The V gene's germline CDR1 is MNHEY and CDR2 SVGAGI. The CDR3, as DNA: TGTGCCAGCAGTCAGACAGGGGTAAACTATGGCTACACCTTC. Its protein is CASSQTGVNYGYTF.

The rearrangement uses TRBV7-2 and TRBJ2-1, with D hard to call. From germline, CDR1 is SGHTA and CDR2 FQGNSA. Trimming took 2 bases from V and 6 from J, leaving 14 bases between them. The CDR3 has 15 residues. The CDR3 region is CASSLKVGYFNEQFF. The CDR3 DNA reads TGTGCCAGCAGCTTAAAGGTCGGGTATTTCAATGAGCAGTTCTTC. Drawing the rest from reference TRBV7-2 and TRBJ2-1, the complete variable domain is GAGVSQSPSNKVTEKGKDVELRCDPISGHTALYWYRQSLGQGLEFLIYFQGNSAPDKSGLPSDRFSAERTGGSVSTLTIQRTQQEDSAVYLCASSLKVGYFNEQFFGPGTRLTVL.

This clone was counted a single time. The chain has TRBV28 and TRBJ2-1; D perhaps matches TRBD2 (5 bases). Deletions cut 2 bases from V and 2 bases from J, with 13 bases between. Germline CDR1 is MDHEN and CDR2 is SYDVKM. CDR3 length: 16 residues. CDR3 in amino acids: CASSLGLGRAYNEQFF. The CDR3, as DNA: TGTGCCAGCAGTTTAGGGCTCGGGCGGGCCTACAATGAGCAGTTCTTC.

This rearrangement joins TRBV6-5 to TRBJ1-1; maybe TRBD1 (5 bases). Germline values: CDR1 MNHEY, CDR2 SVGAGI. V lost 6 bases and J 0 bases, leaving 14 bases between the germline ends. The CDR3 runs 15 residues. The DNA of the CDR3 is TGTGCCAGCAGACAGGAACTCGCAATGAACACTGAAGCTTTCTTT. Protein sequence: CASRQELAMNTEAFF.

The chain carries TRBV4-1 and TRBJ2-2, with D hard to call. V dropped 1 base and J dropped 7 bases, with 13 bases sitting between them. Germline assignment: CDR1 MGHRA and CDR2 YSYEKL. The CDR3 has 15 amino acids. This chain's CDR3 is CASSQVLRPGGELFF. CDR3 nucleotide sequence: TGCGCCAGCAGCCAAGTCCTCCGACCTGGCGGGGAGCTGTTTTTT.

The CDR3 loop is CASSKRGADYGYTF. CDR3 DNA sequence: TGTGCCAGCTCGAAGCGGGGGGCCGACTATGGCTACACCTTC. The rearrangement links TRBV5-5 to TRBJ1-2, with D possibly TRBD1 on 6 matching bases. V was pared by 7 bases and J by 3 bases, with 16 bases between. This CDR3 spans 14 amino acids. In germline, CDR1 is SGHKS, CDR2 YYEKEE (reference sequence).

The genes are TRBV6-1 and TRBJ1-5, with D possibly TRBD1 on 6 matching bases. Germline CDR1 is MNHNS and CDR2 is SASEGT. The CDR3 spans 16 residues. The V end was cut by 0 bases, the J end by 3 bases, with 12 bases between. The CDR3 loop is CASSEALTGNNQPQHF. The CDR3, as DNA: TGTGCCAGCAGTGAAGCGCTGACAGGCAACAATCAGCCCCAGCATTTT.

This chain connects TRBV28 to TRBJ2-7; 7 bases map to TRBD1. The V segment lost 2 bases and the J segment 5 bases; nucleotides outside the gene matches: 21. Germline values: CDR1 MDHEN, CDR2 SYDVKM. The CDR3 loop spans 19 amino acids. The CDR3 DNA reads as TGTGCCAGCAGTTTACCCGGGATGCTTAAGTCTTACAGGGGCCACGAGCAGTACTTC. Translated, it gives CASSLPGMLKSYRGHEQYF.

This chain uses TRBV4-3 with TRBJ2-3; 10 bases are shared with TRBD1. The CDR3 length is 16 residues. Losses at the gene ends were 3 bases for V and 4 bases for J; bases not matched to a gene: 7. The germline V gene encodes CDR1 LGHNA and CDR2 YSLEER. The CDR3 here is CASSQTDRGEADTQYF. The CDR3 DNA is TGCGCCAGCAGCCAGACGGACAGGGGGGAGGCAGATACGCAGTATTTT.